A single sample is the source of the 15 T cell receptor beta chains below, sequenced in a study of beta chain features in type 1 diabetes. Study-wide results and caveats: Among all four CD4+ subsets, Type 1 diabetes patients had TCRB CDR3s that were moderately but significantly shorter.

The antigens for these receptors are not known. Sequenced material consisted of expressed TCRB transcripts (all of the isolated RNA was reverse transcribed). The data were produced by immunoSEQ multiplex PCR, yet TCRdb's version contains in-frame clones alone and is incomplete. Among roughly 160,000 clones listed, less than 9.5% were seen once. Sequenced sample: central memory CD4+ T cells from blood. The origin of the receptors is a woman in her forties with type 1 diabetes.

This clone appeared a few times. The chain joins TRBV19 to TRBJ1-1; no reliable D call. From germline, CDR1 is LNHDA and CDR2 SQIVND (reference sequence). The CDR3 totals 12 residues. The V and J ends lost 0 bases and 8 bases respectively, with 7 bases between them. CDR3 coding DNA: TGTGCCAGTAGTATAGATAGCACCGAAGCTTTCTTT. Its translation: CASSIDSTEAFF.

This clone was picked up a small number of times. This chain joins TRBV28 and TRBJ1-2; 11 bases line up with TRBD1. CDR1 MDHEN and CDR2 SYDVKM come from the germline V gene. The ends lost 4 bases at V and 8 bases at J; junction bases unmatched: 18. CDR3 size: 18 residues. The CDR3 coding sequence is TGTGCCAGCAGTTCACCTTACGGGACAGGGGGGCGGTCAGGGGGCTACACCTTC. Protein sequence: CASSSPYGTGGRSGGYTF.

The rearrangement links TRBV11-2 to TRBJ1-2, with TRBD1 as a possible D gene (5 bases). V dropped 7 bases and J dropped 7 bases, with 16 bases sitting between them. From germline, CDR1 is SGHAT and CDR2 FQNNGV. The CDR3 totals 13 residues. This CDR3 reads CASTTFQGGGYTF. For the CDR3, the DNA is TGTGCCAGCACCACCTTCCAGGGCGGTGGCTACACCTTC.

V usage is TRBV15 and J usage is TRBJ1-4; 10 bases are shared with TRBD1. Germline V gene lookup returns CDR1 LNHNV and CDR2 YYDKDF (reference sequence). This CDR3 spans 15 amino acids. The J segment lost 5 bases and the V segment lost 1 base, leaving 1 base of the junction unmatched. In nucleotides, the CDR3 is TGTGCCACCAGCAGAGGGACAGGGGGGAATGAAAAACTGTTTTTT. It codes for CATSRGTGGNEKLFF.

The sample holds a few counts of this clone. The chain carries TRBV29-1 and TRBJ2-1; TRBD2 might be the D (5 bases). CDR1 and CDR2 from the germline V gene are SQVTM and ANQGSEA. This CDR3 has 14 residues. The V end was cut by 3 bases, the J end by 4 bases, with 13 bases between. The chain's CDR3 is CSVERTGIYNEQFF. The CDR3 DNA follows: TGCAGCGTTGAGAGGACTGGAATATACAATGAGCAGTTCTTC.

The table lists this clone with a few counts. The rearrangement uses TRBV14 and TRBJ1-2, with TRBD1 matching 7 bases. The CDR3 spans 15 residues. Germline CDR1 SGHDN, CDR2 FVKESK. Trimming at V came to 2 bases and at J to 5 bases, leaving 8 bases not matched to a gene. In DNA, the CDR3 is TGTGCCAGCAGCCAAACAGGGGAGAATCGATATGGCTACACCTTC. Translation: CASSQTGENRYGYTF.

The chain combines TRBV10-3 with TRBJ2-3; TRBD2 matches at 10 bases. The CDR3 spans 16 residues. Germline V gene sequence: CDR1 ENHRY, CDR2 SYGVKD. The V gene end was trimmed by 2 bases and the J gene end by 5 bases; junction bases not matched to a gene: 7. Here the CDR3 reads CAISETTSGVRDTQYF. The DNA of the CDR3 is TGTGCCATCAGTGAGACCACTAGCGGGGTCAGAGATACGCAGTATTTT.

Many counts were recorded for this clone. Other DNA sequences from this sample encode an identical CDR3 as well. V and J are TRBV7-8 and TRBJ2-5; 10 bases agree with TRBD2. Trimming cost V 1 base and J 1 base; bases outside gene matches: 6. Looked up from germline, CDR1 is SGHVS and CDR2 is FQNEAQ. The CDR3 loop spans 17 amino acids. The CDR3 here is CASSLGGLAGVQETQYF. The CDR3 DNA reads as TGTGCCAGCAGCTTAGGAGGTCTAGCGGGAGTCCAAGAGACCCAGTACTTC.

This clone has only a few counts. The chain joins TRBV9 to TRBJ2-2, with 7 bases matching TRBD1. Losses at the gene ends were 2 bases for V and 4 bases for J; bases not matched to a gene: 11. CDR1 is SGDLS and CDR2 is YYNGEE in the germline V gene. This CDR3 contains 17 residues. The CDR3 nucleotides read TGTGCCAGCAGCGTGTCCACAGGGGTTAGAGGCACCGGGGAGCTGTTTTTT. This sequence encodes CASSVSTGVRGTGELFF. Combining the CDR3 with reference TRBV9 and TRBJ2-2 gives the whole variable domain DSGVTQTPKHLITATGQRVTLRCSPRSGDLSVYWYQQSLDQGLQFLIQYYNGEERAKGNILERFSAQQFPDLHSELNLSSLELGDSALYFCASSVSTGVRGTGELFFGEGSRLTVL.

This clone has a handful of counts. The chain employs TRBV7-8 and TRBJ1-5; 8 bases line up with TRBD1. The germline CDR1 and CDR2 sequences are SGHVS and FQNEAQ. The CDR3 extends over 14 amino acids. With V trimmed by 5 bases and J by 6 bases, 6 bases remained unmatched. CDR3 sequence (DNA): TGTGCCAGCAGCATGGACAGGGATGGTCAGCCCCAGCATTTT. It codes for CASSMDRDGQPQHF.

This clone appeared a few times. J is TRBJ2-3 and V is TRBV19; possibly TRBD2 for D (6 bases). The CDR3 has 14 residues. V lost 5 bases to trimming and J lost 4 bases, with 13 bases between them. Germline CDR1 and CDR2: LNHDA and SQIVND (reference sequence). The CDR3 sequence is CASSAGSSPDTQYF. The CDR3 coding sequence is TGTGCCAGTAGTGCGGGAAGCAGCCCAGATACGCAGTATTTT.

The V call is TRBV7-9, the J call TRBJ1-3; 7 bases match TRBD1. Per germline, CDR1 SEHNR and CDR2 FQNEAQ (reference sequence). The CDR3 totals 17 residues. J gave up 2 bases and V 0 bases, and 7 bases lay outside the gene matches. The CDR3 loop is CASSLARDSTTGNTIYF. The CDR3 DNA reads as TGTGCCAGCAGCTTAGCGCGGGACAGTACGACTGGAAACACCATATATTTT.

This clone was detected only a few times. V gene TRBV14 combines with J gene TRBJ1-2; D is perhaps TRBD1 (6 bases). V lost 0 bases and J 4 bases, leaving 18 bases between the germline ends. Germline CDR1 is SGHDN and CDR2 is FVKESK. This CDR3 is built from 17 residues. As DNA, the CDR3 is TGTGCCAGCAGCCAAGATTTTCTGGCAGGGGAACTCTATGGCTACACCTTC. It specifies CASSQDFLAGELYGYTF.

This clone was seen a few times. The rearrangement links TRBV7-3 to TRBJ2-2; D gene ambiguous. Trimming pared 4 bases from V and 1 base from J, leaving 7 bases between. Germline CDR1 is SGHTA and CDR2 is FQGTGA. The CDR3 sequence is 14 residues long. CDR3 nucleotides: TGTGCCAGCAGCTCGTCCAGGAACACCGGGGAGCTGTTTTTT. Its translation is CASSSSRNTGELFF.

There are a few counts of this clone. CDR3 bases: TGCGCCAGCTCTACAGGGCTCTACGAGCAGTACTTC. The encoded protein is CASSTGLYEQYF. The chain links TRBV5-1 to TRBJ2-7, with D possibly being TRBD1 (6 bases). The CDR3 has 12 amino acids. Trimming left V 7 bases short and J 3 bases short, with 11 bases between. The germline gives CDR1 SGHRS, CDR2 YFSETQ.